This T cell receptor beta chain is from a study of metastatic and nonmetastatic thyroid tumors. Looking at the study overall: The authors compared repertoires across blood and tumor or nodule tissue from malignant and benign thyroid patients. Study conclusions and caveats: In both blood and tumor samples, TCR beta diversity was reported significantly higher for malignant than benign nodules.

At least ten counts were recorded for this clone. The antigen remains unidentified. From germline, CDR1 is SGHTA and CDR2 FQGNSA. V lost 3 bases, J lost 0 bases, and 0 bases stayed unmatched. This CDR3 is built from 16 residues. Patients had received no treatment of any kind before thyroid surgery. In the study's own analysis: The study took CDR3 differences across clinicopathological groups and made a distant-metastasis classifier for papillary thyroid cancer from them. TCRdb re-called clones from the PCR reads using MiXCR. The V and J calls and clone size come from TCRdb's table, not from the authors' own analysis. The sample yields 15,000 to 20,000 clones, roughly 14% seen once.

The sample consisted of blood. The chain has TRBV7-2 and TRBJ1-3; 12 bases map to TRBD1. This TCR was recovered from a female donor with papillary thyroid cancer or a benign thyroid nodule (not recorded which). Some clones in this sample may be carry-over from other donors' samples. CDR3 sequence (DNA): TGTGCCAGCAGCTTGGGACAGGGGGCCTCTGGAAACACCATATATTTT. It specifies CASSLGQGASGNTIYF.